The 16 T cell receptor beta chains below were found in one sample sequenced in a study of blood T cell repertoires in COVID-19. The table came from immunoSEQ multiplex PCR; TCRdb's copy has only in-frame clones and leaves some out. The sample holds about 180,000 clones; about 84% are singletons and the top ten take roughly 20%. Sequenced input: peripheral blood. These TCRs come from a person aged 65 to 79 with COVID-19, enrolled during active disease.

The chain joins TRBV5-1 to TRBJ2-3; 7 bases match TRBD2. The CDR3 is 15 residues long. The V segment lost 4 bases and the J segment 4 bases; nucleotides outside the gene matches: 9. Germline assignment: CDR1 SGHRS and CDR2 YFSETQ. CDR3 sequence reads: CASSPQTSSPDTQYF. Written as DNA, the CDR3 is TGCGCCAGCAGCCCCCAGACTAGCTCCCCAGATACGCAGTATTTT.

This chain joins TRBV19 and TRBJ1-5, with 8 bases fitting TRBD1. There are 14 residues in the CDR3. The germline CDR1 and CDR2 sequences are LNHDA and SQIVND (reference sequence). Trimming took 6 bases from V and 3 from J; bases not matched to a gene: 4. CDR3: CASRGTGNNQPQHF. The CDR3 coding sequence is TGTGCCAGTAGGGGGACAGGAAACAATCAGCCCCAGCATTTT.

This clone was seen a single time. The CDR3 DNA sequence: TGTGCCAGCAGCTGGGCCAAAGACACCGGGGAGCTGTTTTTT. Protein product: CASSWAKDTGELFF. This rearrangement joins TRBV7-3 to TRBJ2-2; D gene uncertain. Trimming removed 4 bases at V and 3 bases at J, with 9 bases between. CDR3 length: 14 residues. Germline CDR1 SGHTA, CDR2 FQGTGA.

The genes are TRBV5-1 and TRBJ1-3; perhaps TRBD1 as D (5 bases). V was shortened by 0 bases and J by 0 bases, with 7 bases between the two germline ends. CDR1 SGHRS and CDR2 YFSETQ come from the germline V gene. This CDR3 has 15 amino acids. CDR3 sequence: CASSLGQLSGNTIYF. The CDR3 nucleotides read TGCGCCAGCAGCTTGGGACAGCTCTCTGGAAACACCATATATTTT.

CDR3 sequence reads: CASTNRVFSPLHF. CDR3 sequence (DNA): TGTGCCAGCACGAACAGGGTTTTTTCACCCCTCCACTTT. The rearrangement links TRBV2 to TRBJ1-6; possibly TRBD1 for D (6 bases). Trimming removed 7 bases from V and 9 bases from J, with 13 bases in between. Germline CDR1 SNHLY, CDR2 FYNNEI. This CDR3 spans 13 amino acids.

DNA for the CDR3: TGCGCCAGCAGTGAACCTAGCGGGGGGGCCTTGGAGACCCAGTACTTC. Translated: CASSEPSGGALETQYF. The J gene is TRBJ2-5, the V gene TRBV10-1; the match to TRBD2 covers 12 bases. The CDR3 covers 16 residues. CDR1 and CDR2 from the germline V gene are WNHNN and SYGVQD (reference sequence). J lost 5 bases, V lost 3 bases, and 7 bases had no gene match.

V is TRBV19 and J is TRBJ1-1; D remains unclear. This CDR3 contains 15 residues. Germline V gene data show CDR1 as LNHDA and CDR2 as SQIVND (reference sequence). V was trimmed by 1 base and J by 4 bases, leaving 13 bases between them. Here the CDR3 reads CASSIVAIRGTEAFF. The CDR3 DNA follows: TGTGCCAGTAGTATAGTCGCAATCCGCGGCACTGAAGCTTTCTTT.

Remarks on this clone: The identical CDR3 is also encoded by other nucleotide sequences in the sample. The rearrangement uses TRBV30 and TRBJ1-1; perhaps TRBD1 as D (5 bases). The germline gives CDR1 GTSNPN, CDR2 SVGIG (reference sequence). The ends were cut back, 5 bases at V and 1 base at J, with 8 bases in the middle. The length of the CDR3 is 12 residues. The CDR3 nucleotides are TGTGCCTGGGACAGACCGAACACTGAAGCTTTCTTT. Translated: CAWDRPNTEAFF.

This clone was found once. The V and J genes are TRBV7-2 and TRBJ1-4; D ambiguous. Between the trimmed V and J ends, which lost 1 base and 4 bases, there was a span of 10 bases. This CDR3 spans 15 amino acids. Germline V gene data show CDR1 as SGHTA and CDR2 as FQGNSA. The CDR3 DNA reads TGTGCCAGCAGCTTAGTGCGGCTGGGTAATGAAAAACTGTTTTTT. This encodes CASSLVRLGNEKLFF.

The rearrangement links TRBV14 to TRBJ1-1; possibly TRBD1 for D (6 bases). Germline V gives CDR1 SGHDN, CDR2 FVKESK. The CDR3 contains 14 residues. Trimming pared 4 bases from V and 11 bases from J, leaving 20 bases between. The CDR3 region is CASSRSQAPGAAFF. The CDR3 DNA reads TGTGCCAGCAGCCGATCCCAGGCCCCAGGGGCCGCTTTCTTT.

This clone was recorded a few times. The chain uses TRBV24-1 and TRBJ1-4; weak D call: TRBD1 (6 bases). Trimming left V 2 bases short and J 6 bases short, with 12 bases between. The length of the CDR3 is 15 residues. Germline lookup yields CDR1 KGHDR and CDR2 SFDVKD. The CDR3 DNA reads TGTGCCACCAGTGATTCCCGGGACAAAGATGAAAAACTGTTTTTT. It codes for CATSDSRDKDEKLFF.

This chain links TRBV19 with TRBJ1-1; D uncertain. V was shortened by 6 bases and J by 3 bases, with 11 bases between the two germline ends. This CDR3 has 13 residues. The germline gives CDR1 LNHDA, CDR2 SQIVND (reference sequence). CDR3: CASSPQGDTEAFF. The CDR3 DNA reads as TGTGCCAGTAGCCCCCAAGGAGACACTGAAGCTTTCTTT.

The chain employs TRBV28 and TRBJ1-6, with 9 bases identical to TRBD1. The CDR3 consists of 17 residues. From germline, CDR1 is MDHEN and CDR2 SYDVKM. With 1 base clipped from V and 7 bases from J, the junction kept 8 bases outside the gene matches. DNA of the CDR3: TGTGCCAGCAGTTTATCCGTTGGGACAGGGATGAATTCACCCCTCCACTTT. Its translation: CASSLSVGTGMNSPLHF.

A word on this clone: A far larger clone is just one base off, so this is likely a read error. The gene calls are TRBV11-2 and TRBJ2-2, with 8 bases fitting TRBD2. The V gene's germline CDR1 is SGHAT and CDR2 FQNNGV. The CDR3 contains 15 residues. V lost 3 bases and J lost 1; bases outside the gene matches: 1. CDR3 nucleotide sequence: TGTGCCAGCAGCTTGGCGGGGGGGAACACCGGGGAGCTGTTTTTT. Translated: CASSLAGGNTGELFF.

The chain employs TRBV5-1 and TRBJ2-6, with D unclear. The length of the CDR3 is 15 residues. Looked up from germline, CDR1 is SGHRS and CDR2 is YFSETQ. Trimming pared 0 bases from V and 0 bases from J, leaving 4 bases between. CDR3 DNA sequence: TGCGCCAGCAGCTTGGTTAACTCTGGGGCCAACGTCCTGACTTTC. As protein: CASSLVNSGANVLTF.

V usage is TRBV27 and J usage is TRBJ1-1; 11 nucleotides match TRBD1. Germline trimming cut 4 bases from V and 3 bases from J; bases unmatched to any gene: 4. The CDR3 consists of 15 residues. The germline CDR1 and CDR2 sequences are MNHEY and SMNVEV (reference sequence). The CDR3 nucleotides are TGTGCCAGCAGTTCGGGACAGGGGGTAGACACTGAAGCTTTCTTT. Its translation: CASSSGQGVDTEAFF.